The 14 T cell receptor beta chains below come from one sample, sequenced in a study of PD-1 blockade in classical Hodgkin lymphoma. Assay used: immunoSEQ multiplex PCR; TCRdb lists only in-frame clones, some missing. The profile shows 40,000 to 65,000 clones, roughly 80% of them singletons. Brentuximab vedotin exposure varied, and every patient relapsed after autologous stem cell transplantation. The source was peripheral blood mononuclear cells (PBMCs), collected at baseline. Every receptor here comes from a human donor with classical Hodgkin lymphoma.

V gene TRBV29-1 combines with J gene TRBJ2-7; 12 bases are shared with TRBD2. This CDR3 has 16 amino acids. Germline CDR1 and CDR2: SQVTM and ANQGSEA. The CDR3 bases are TGTCGACGCCCCCACACAGGACTAGCGGGATCCTACGAGCAGTACGTC. Its translation is CRRPHTGLAGSYEQYV.

This clone appeared a single time. The V and J genes are TRBV7-9 and TRBJ2-5; maybe TRBD1 (5 bases). Germline V lookup: CDR1 SEHNR, CDR2 FQNEAQ (reference sequence). V was clipped by 7 bases and J by 5 bases, with 14 bases between them. This CDR3 spans 13 amino acids. CDR3 residues: CASILGVSETQYF. The CDR3 DNA reads TGTGCCAGCATCCTAGGGGTTTCGGAGACCCAGTACTTC.

V gene TRBV27 combines with J gene TRBJ2-5; D uncertain. Looked up from germline, CDR1 is MNHEY and CDR2 is SMNVEV (reference sequence). The CDR3 has 17 residues. V was shortened by 5 bases and J by 3 bases, with 22 bases between the two germline ends. The CDR3 protein is CASSHISVPRREETQYF. CDR3 bases: TGTGCCAGCAGTCACATATCGGTCCCCAGACGGGAAGAGACCCAGTACTTC.

The V and J genes are TRBV11-2 and TRBJ2-1; 7 bases are shared with TRBD2. Trimming removed 5 bases from V and 7 bases from J; junction bases left unmatched: 17. The CDR3 totals 17 residues. In germline, CDR1 is SGHAT, CDR2 FQNNGV. CDR3 DNA sequence: TGTGCCAGCAGCGGTACCGTGGGGGGGAGGATGCGGAATGAGCAGTTCTTC. It yields the protein CASSGTVGGRMRNEQFF. Using reference TRBV11-2 and TRBJ2-1 for the parts outside the CDR3, the full variable domain is EAGVAQSPRYKIIEKRQSVAFWCNPISGHATLYWYQQILGQGPKLLIQFQNNGVVDDSQLPKDRFSAERLKGVDSTLKIQPAKLEDSAVYLCASSGTVGGRMRNEQFFGPGTRLTVL.

This sequence joins TRBV4-3 and TRBJ2-5, with D unresolved. The V gene's germline CDR1 is LGHNA and CDR2 YSLEER. CDR3 length equals 14 residues. Trimming shortened V by 1 base and J by 11 bases, and 17 bases separated the two germline ends. The CDR3 DNA reads TGCGCCAGCAGCCAAGCTTTATCCGGGCCTACACAGTACTTC. Amino acid sequence: CASSQALSGPTQYF.

The chain has TRBV19 and TRBJ1-1, with D possibly being TRBD1 (5 bases). Germline-derived CDR1 and CDR2 are LNHDA and SQIVND (reference sequence). Trimming removed 8 bases at V and 10 bases at J, with 8 bases between. This CDR3 has 9 residues. CDR3 amino acids: CASGGAAFF. CDR3 sequence (DNA): TGTGCCAGTGGTGGGGCAGCTTTCTTT. The full variable domain, completed using reference TRBV19 and TRBJ1-1, is DGGITQSPKYLFRKEGQNVTLSCEQNLNHDAMYWYRQDPGQGLRLIYYSQIVNDFQKGDIAEGYSVSREKKESFPLTVTSAQKNPTAFYLCASGGAAFFGQGTRLTVV.

There are many counts of this clone. The gene calls are TRBV5-1 and TRBJ1-5; the D is unclear. The CDR3 spans 13 residues. CDR1 is SGHRS and CDR2 is YFSETQ in the germline V gene. Trimming took 1 base from V and 5 from J, leaving 7 bases between them. CDR3 coding DNA: TGCGCCAGCAGCTTGCTGGGAGATCAGCCCCAGCATTTT. Its translation is CASSLLGDQPQHF.

This chain joins TRBV5-6 and TRBJ1-5; D is perhaps TRBD1 (5 bases). Germline V gene sequence: CDR1 SGHDT, CDR2 YYEEEE. V lost 5 bases and J 5 bases, leaving 20 bases between the germline ends. The CDR3 loop spans 16 amino acids. The CDR3 DNA follows: TGTGCCAGCAGTTTCAGCGGGAAGGGGCAGGATCAGCCCCAGCATTTT. As protein: CASSFSGKGQDQPQHF.

The rearrangement links TRBV30 to TRBJ2-7; no firm D call. The CDR3 has 11 amino acids. Germline V gives CDR1 GTSNPN, CDR2 SVGIG (reference sequence). Trimming took off 2 bases at V and 5 bases at J, with 7 bases between the two ends. For the CDR3, the DNA is TGTGCCTGGAGTTACGGAGACGAGCAGTACTTC. Its protein is CAWSYGDEQYF.

The rearrangement joins TRBV6-5 to TRBJ2-2; D remains ambiguous. V was cut by 9 bases and J by 5 bases, with 16 bases left in between. The CDR3 is 14 amino acids. CDR1 and CDR2 (germline): MNHEY, SVGAGI. CDR3 sequence reads: CASSMTARTGELFF. Written as DNA, the CDR3 is TGTGCCAGTTCGATGACCGCCCGGACCGGGGAGCTGTTTTTT.

The chain employs TRBV6-5 and TRBJ2-7; 9 bases match TRBD2. Germline CDR1 is MNHEY and CDR2 is SVGAGI. With 0 bases clipped from V and 4 bases from J, the junction kept 4 bases outside the gene matches. The CDR3 has 15 residues. The CDR3 region has the DNA TGTGCCAGCAGTTACTCTAGCGGGAGTACTTACGAGCAGTACTTC. Protein product: CASSYSSGSTYEQYF.

The V and J genes are TRBV19 and TRBJ2-1; D possibly corresponds to TRBD1 (6 bases). V lost 3 bases and J lost 2, with 17 bases in between. The CDR3 loop spans 17 amino acids. CDR1 is LNHDA, CDR2 SQIVND, per germline (reference sequence). The CDR3, as DNA: TGTGCCAGTAGTATTTCTCTAACAGGGTCCCCCTACAATGAGCAGTTCTTC. As protein: CASSISLTGSPYNEQFF.

This clone has only one observation. The CDR3, as DNA: TGTGCCAGCAGCTCAACCACTAGTATGGGTTACGAGCAGTACTTC. Protein product: CASSSTTSMGYEQYF. The chain is built from TRBV7-2 and TRBJ2-7; D may be TRBD2 (5 bases). The CDR3 is 15 amino acids. V shed 4 bases and J shed 4 bases, with 17 bases lying between them. The V gene's germline CDR1 is SGHTA and CDR2 FQGNSA. Full variable domain (rest looked up from reference TRBV7-2 and TRBJ2-7): GAGVSQSPSNKVTEKGKDVELRCDPISGHTALYWYRQSLGQGLEFLIYFQGNSAPDKSGLPSDRFSAERTGGSVSTLTIQRTQQEDSAVYLCASSSTTSMGYEQYFGPGTRLTVT.

This sequence joins TRBV9 and TRBJ1-2; no definite D call. The CDR3 contains 15 residues. The germline V gene has CDR1 SGDLS and CDR2 YYNGEE. V was shortened by 0 bases and J by 4 bases, with 13 bases between the two germline ends. The CDR3 region has the DNA TGTGCCAGCAGCGTAGAAGGGTGGTCCACCTATGGCTACACCTTC. Its protein product is CASSVEGWSTYGYTF.